Each of the 15 T cell receptor beta chains below was sequenced from the same sample in a study of T cell responses to AZD1222 COVID-19 vaccine. TCRdb keeps only in-frame clones here, not all; method: immunoSEQ multiplex PCR. Of about 150,000 clones in the sample, around 91% were seen once. The specimen comprised peripheral blood, sampled on day 0 of AZD1222 vaccination. These receptor sequences come from an adult in good health.

The chain has TRBV7-8 and TRBJ2-3; D uncertain. Germline assignment: CDR1 SGHVS and CDR2 FQNEAQ. The germline V and J ends were trimmed by 5 bases and 5 bases, with 11 bases remaining between them. The CDR3 spans 13 residues. Written as DNA, the CDR3 is TGTGCCAGCAGCCCTCGCCCTGAAGATACGCAGTATTTT. Translation: CASSPRPEDTQYF. The variable domain in full, with the rest retrieved from reference TRBV7-8 and TRBJ2-3, is GAGVSQSPRYKVAKRGQDVALRCDPISGHVSLFWYQQALGQGPEFLTYFQNEAQLDKSGLPSDRFFAERPEGSVSTLKIQRTQQEDSAVYLCASSPRPEDTQYFGPGTRLTVL.

The chain combines TRBV5-4 with TRBJ1-2, with TRBD1 matching 9 bases. The trim removed 5 bases at V and 6 bases at J, leaving 5 bases unmatched. This CDR3 has 13 amino acids. CDR1 SGHNT and CDR2 YYREEE come from the germline V gene (reference sequence). CDR3 amino acids: CASRLQGANGYTF. In DNA, the CDR3 is TGTGCCAGCAGATTACAGGGGGCTAATGGCTACACCTTC.

The chain is built from TRBV7-6 and TRBJ2-7, with D uncertain. The V end lost 4 bases, the J end lost 0 bases, and 22 bases lay between the germline ends. The CDR3 is 18 residues long. Germline V gene lookup returns CDR1 SGHVS and CDR2 FNYEAQ. In DNA, the CDR3 is TGTGCCAGCAGCTCTCCAATATCGGCCACAAAAGGCTCCTACGAGCAGTACTTC. Protein: CASSSPISATKGSYEQYF.

The V gene is TRBV9, the J gene TRBJ1-4; D is perhaps TRBD1 (5 bases). Germline V gene sequence: CDR1 SGDLS, CDR2 YYNGEE. CDR3 length: 14 residues. With 2 bases removed from V and 6 bases from J, the gap between germline ends came to 11 bases. The CDR3 DNA reads TGTGCCAGCAGCGTGGGGGTACAGCATGAAAAACTGTTTTTT. Its translation: CASSVGVQHEKLFF.

The chain uses TRBV4-1 and TRBJ2-2; 8 positions match TRBD2. J lost 1 base, V lost 1 base, and 2 bases had no gene match. This CDR3 region has 16 residues. Germline V gene data show CDR1 as MGHRA and CDR2 as YSYEKL. CDR3 nucleotides: TGCGCCAGCAGCCAAGTCGGGGGGGTGAACACCGGGGAGCTGTTTTTT. Its protein product is CASSQVGGVNTGELFF.

This clone has just one count. The J gene is TRBJ1-3, the V gene TRBV6-5, with 7 nucleotides matching TRBD1. Germline lookup yields CDR1 MNHEY and CDR2 SVGAGI. There are 15 residues in the CDR3. V was clipped by 7 bases and J by 1 base; unmatched bases: 7. The CDR3 sequence: CASTRQGSSGNTIYF. The CDR3 DNA follows: TGTGCCAGCACTCGACAGGGATCTTCTGGAAACACCATATATTTT.

The chain links TRBV11-3 to TRBJ2-1; 9 bases agree with TRBD1. With 6 bases clipped from V and 1 base from J, the junction kept 4 bases outside the gene matches. This CDR3 is 15 amino acids long. The germline V gene encodes CDR1 SGHNT and CDR2 YENEEA. This CDR3 is CASSSGQGSYNEQFF. The CDR3 nucleotides are TGTGCCAGCAGTTCTGGACAGGGGTCCTACAATGAGCAGTTCTTC.

V is TRBV27 and J is TRBJ2-7; 7 nucleotides line up with TRBD1. V was clipped by 5 bases and J by 0 bases; unmatched bases: 4. The CDR3 has 14 amino acids. Germline V CDR1 and CDR2: MNHEY, SMNVEV (reference sequence). CDR3 nucleotide sequence: TGTGCCAGCAGTAGGACAGGTAGCTCCTACGAGCAGTACGTC. Residues: CASSRTGSSYEQYV.

V usage is TRBV19 and J usage is TRBJ1-1, with D possibly matching TRBD1 (5 bases). With 6 bases removed from V and 1 base from J, the gap between germline ends came to 12 bases. The CDR3 is 14 residues long. Germline CDR1 reads LNHDA; CDR2 reads SQIVND (reference sequence). For the CDR3, the DNA is TGTGCCAGTAGCCACGGGACGGAGAACACTGAAGCTTTCTTT. Its protein product is CASSHGTENTEAFF.

The chain links TRBV7-9 to TRBJ2-3; a possible D gene is TRBD1 (6 bases). Trimming pared 4 bases from V and 0 bases from J, leaving 17 bases between. Germline loops: CDR1 SEHNR, CDR2 FQNEAQ (reference sequence). This CDR3 has 17 residues. The CDR3, as DNA: TGTGCCAGCAGCTCAAAGGAACAGGGCGCTAGCACAGATACGCAGTATTTT. Translation gives CASSSKEQGASTDTQYF.

The chain has TRBV6-1 and TRBJ1-2, with D possibly TRBD1 on 5 matching bases. Trimming took off 0 bases at V and 7 bases at J, with 21 bases between the two ends. This CDR3 region has 17 residues. From germline, CDR1 is MNHNS and CDR2 SASEGT. In DNA, the CDR3 is TGTGCCAGCAGTGAAGCGATTGGGGGTGCAACTGGTCGTGGCTACACCTTC. Residues: CASSEAIGGATGRGYTF.

V gene TRBV2 combines with J gene TRBJ2-5, with unresolved D. The germline CDR1 and CDR2 sequences are SNHLY and FYNNEI. V was cut by 1 base and J by 4 bases, with 7 bases left in between. The CDR3 is 13 amino acids. Here the CDR3 DNA reads TGTGCCAGCAGTGAAGTGGCAGCAGAGACCCAGTACTTC. The encoded protein is CASSEVAAETQYF.

The chain employs TRBV18 and TRBJ2-7; TRBD1 matches 8 bases. The CDR3 spans 13 residues. V lost 5 bases, J lost 7 bases, and 7 bases stayed unmatched. Germline CDR1 KGHSH, CDR2 LQKENI. For the CDR3, the DNA is TGTGCCAGCTCATCCCAGGGGGCGGCGGAGCAGTACTTC. The encoded protein is CASSSQGAAEQYF.

The rearrangement uses TRBV9 and TRBJ1-6; 9 nucleotides line up with TRBD1. V lost 4 bases to trimming and J lost 7 bases; unmatched junction nucleotides: 12. This CDR3 is built from 17 residues. CDR1 and CDR2 (germline): SGDLS, YYNGEE. CDR3 coding DNA: TGTGCCAGCAGCCCCTCGGGACAGGGTTGGCCGAATTCACCCCTCCACTTT. Translated, it gives CASSPSGQGWPNSPLHF.

In this sample, this clone turned up a few times. V and J are TRBV19 and TRBJ2-1; D may be TRBD1 (6 bases). Germline CDR1 LNHDA, CDR2 SQIVND (reference sequence). V lost 4 bases and J 0 bases, leaving 13 bases between the germline ends. This CDR3 comprises 16 residues. The CDR3 region has the DNA TGTGCCAGTAGTAACGACAGGACCAGCTCCTACAATGAGCAGTTCTTC. Its protein is CASSNDRTSSYNEQFF.